Included here is one T cell receptor (beta chain) sequence, with context. The data derive from a study of blood T cell repertoires in COVID-19. Study context: The United States, Italy and Spain provided the acute and convalescent COVID-19 samples.

V dropped 0 bases and J dropped 2 bases, with 11 bases sitting between them. The germline gives CDR1 SGHAT, CDR2 FQNNGV. This CDR3 contains 15 residues. The table came from immunoSEQ multiplex PCR; TCRdb's copy has only in-frame clones and leaves some out. The table includes roughly 70,000 clones, 90% detected once. The sample consisted of peripheral blood. This chain links TRBV11-2 with TRBJ2-7; the D gene is possibly TRBD2 (5 bases). This receptor was obtained from a man aged 50 or older with COVID-19, enrolled during active disease. The CDR3 spells CASSLDRGKAYEQYF. The CDR3 nucleotides read TGTGCCAGCAGCTTAGATCGGGGTAAGGCCTACGAGCAGTACTTC. The variable domain in full, completed from reference TRBV11-2 and TRBJ2-7, reads EAGVAQSPRYKIIEKRQSVAFWCNPISGHATLYWYQQILGQGPKLLIQFQNNGVVDDSQLPKDRFSAERLKGVDSTLKIQPAKLEDSAVYLCASSLDRGKAYEQYFGPGTRLTVT.